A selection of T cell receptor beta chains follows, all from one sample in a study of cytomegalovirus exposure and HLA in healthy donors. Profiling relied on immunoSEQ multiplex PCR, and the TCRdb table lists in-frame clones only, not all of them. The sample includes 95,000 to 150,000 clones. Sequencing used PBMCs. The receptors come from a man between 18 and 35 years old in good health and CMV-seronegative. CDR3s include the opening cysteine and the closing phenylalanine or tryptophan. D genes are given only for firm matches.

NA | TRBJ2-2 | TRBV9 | TGTGCCAGCAGCGTAGTATCAGGGACCGGGGAGCTGTTTTTT | CASSVVSGTGELFF
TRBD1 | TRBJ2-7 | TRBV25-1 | TGTGCCAGCTCGCCAACAGGGGTCTACGAGCAGTACTTC | CASSPTGVYEQYF
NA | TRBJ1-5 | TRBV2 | TGTGCCAGCAAGGGCGGGGTGGGAAGCAATCAGCCCCAGCATTTT | CASKGGVGSNQPQHF
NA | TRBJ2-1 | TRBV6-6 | TGTGCCAGCAGTTACTCTTGGAGGGAGCAGTTCTTC | CASSYSWREQFF
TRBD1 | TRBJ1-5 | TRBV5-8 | TGTGCCAGCAGCCCGGGGCAGGGGGTGAATCAGCCCCAGCATTTT | CASSPGQGVNQPQHF
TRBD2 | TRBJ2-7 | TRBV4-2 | TGTGCCAGCAGCCAAGGGAGGGAGGGCACTTACGAGCAGTACTTC | CASSQGREGTYEQYF
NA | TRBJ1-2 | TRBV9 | TGTGCCAGCAGCCTTGACAGAAACTATGGCTACACCTTC | CASSLDRNYGYTF
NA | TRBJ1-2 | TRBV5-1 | TGCGCCAGCAGCCCTATGAGGGATGGGACTAACTATGGCTACACCTTC | CASSPMRDGTNYGYTF
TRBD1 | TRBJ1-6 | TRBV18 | TGTGCCAGCTCACCTGCGGGACAGGGCATGTCACCCCTCCACTTT | CASSPAGQGMSPLHF
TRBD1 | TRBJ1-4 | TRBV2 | TGTGCCAGCAGTGGTCGACAGGGTGATGAAAAACTGTTTTTT | CASSGRQGDEKLFF